The rows below give T cell receptor beta chains drawn from one sample of a study of neurological immune-mediated disorders. TCRdb passed the 5' RACE reads through MiXCR, listing each CDR3 protein once. Among tens of thousands of distinct CDR3 sequences, about 9% were seen once, and the ten largest hold 1.5% to 2%. Sequenced: PBMCs. The receptor source for this set is a man between 50 and 59 years old in good health. Both conserved end residues are part of each CDR3. D genes are given only for firm matches. Size tells how often a clone was seen (once, few, many) or the class of an expanded clone, and some rows leave it out.

j_call v_call clone_size d_call cdr3_aa cdr3_nt
TRBJ1-2 TRBV6-1 many - CASSEGWANYGYTF TGTGCCAGCAGTGAGGGGTGGGCTAACTATGGCTACACCTTC
TRBJ2-3 TRBV12-3/TRBV12-4 - - CASRRESPTDTQYF TGTGCCAGCAGGAGGGAGAGCCCCACAGATACGCAGTATTTT
TRBJ1-2 TRBV10-3 many - CAIRREFNYGYTF TGTGCCATCCGCAGGGAGTTTAACTATGGCTACACCTTC
TRBJ2-2 TRBV13 many TRBD1 CASSFQGATGELFF TGTGCCAGCAGCTTTCAGGGGGCGACCGGGGAGCTGTTTTTT
TRBJ2-5 TRBV6-5 many - CASSFTGRTETQYF TGTGCCAGCAGTTTTACAGGGCGGACGGAGACCCAGTACTTC
TRBJ2-3 TRBV12-3/TRBV12-4 many - CASSSTSDSVGADTQYF TGTGCCAGCAGTTCAACCTCGGATTCGGTCGGGGCAGATACGCAGTATTTT
TRBJ2-3 TRBV3-1 many - CASSQDTRTDTQYF TGTGCCAGCAGCCAAGATACTCGCACAGATACGCAGTATTTT
TRBJ2-2 TRBV20-1 few TRBD1 CSALGGQATGELFF TGCAGCGCCCTGGGGGGACAGGCTACCGGGGAGCTGTTTTTT
TRBJ1-1 TRBV19 once TRBD1 CASRHRGNTEAFF TGTGCCAGTAGGCACAGGGGGAACACTGAAGCTTTCTTT
TRBJ2-1 TRBV4-3 many TRBD2 CASSQETSGRQFF TGCGCCAGCAGCCAAGAGACTAGCGGGAGACAGTTCTTC
TRBJ2-3 TRBV29-1 many - CSVQPTAQGNRQYF TGCAGCGTGCAACCAACGGCTCAGGGGAATAGGCAGTATTTT
TRBJ1-5 TRBV20-1 many - CSAITGYGFRNQPQHF TGCAGTGCAATTACAGGGTACGGCTTCCGCAATCAGCCCCAGCATTTT
TRBJ2-3 TRBV7-7 many - CASSLGSDRLTDTQYF TGTGCCAGCAGCTTGGGAAGCGACCGACTCACAGATACGCAGTATTTT
TRBJ2-1 TRBV20-1 - - CSARPGERQFF TGCAGTGCTCGCCCCGGCGAACGGCAGTTCTTC
TRBJ1-1 TRBV29-1 many TRBD1 CSVAKRGRGSEAFF TGCAGCGTAGCGAAAAGGGGGCGAGGGTCTGAAGCTTTCTTT
TRBJ2-6 TRBV9 many TRBD2 CASSPRLAVSGANVLTF TGTGCCAGCAGCCCCCGACTAGCGGTCTCTGGGGCCAACGTCCTGACTTTC
TRBJ2-3 TRBV5-1 many - CASSPTGLGDTQYF TGCGCCAGCAGCCCGACGGGTTTGGGGGATACGCAGTATTTT
TRBJ1-2 TRBV28 many - CASIQDSAYGYTF TGTGCCAGCATCCAGGACAGCGCCTATGGCTACACCTTC
TRBJ1-4 TRBV18 many TRBD1 CASSPIPGQELFF TGTGCCAGCTCACCAATACCGGGACAGGAACTGTTTTTT
TRBJ1-5 TRBV9 many - CASSSEGHQPQHF TGTGCCAGCAGTAGTGAGGGGCATCAGCCCCAGCATTTT
TRBJ2-1 TRBV20-1 many TRBD2 CSARGGRRGEQFF TGCAGTGCTAGGGGGGGGAGACGCGGTGAGCAGTTCTTC
TRBJ2-7 TRBV2 many - CASNGDVKRYF TGTGCCAGCAATGGGGACGTCAAGCGGTACTTC
TRBJ2-1 TRBV7-9 many - CASSPPVFSYNEQFF TGTGCCAGCAGCCCCCCGGTTTTCTCCTACAATGAGCAGTTCTTC
TRBJ2-5 TRBV19 many - CASRPQGTEWRYYF TGTGCCAGTAGACCCCAAGGAACCGAGTGGCGATATTACTTC
TRBJ1-1 TRBV3-1 many - CASSDFPSDTEAFF TGTGCCAGCAGCGACTTCCCTTCGGACACTGAAGCTTTCTTT
TRBJ2-3 TRBV6-2/TRBV6-3 many - CASGEASAVTDTQYF TGTGCCAGCGGAGAGGCTAGCGCAGTCACAGATACGCAGTATTTT
TRBJ2-7 TRBV6-2/TRBV6-3 many TRBD1 CASSSSGQGSSRPYEQYF TGTGCCAGCAGCTCTTCGGGACAGGGGTCCTCGAGACCCTACGAGCAGTACTTC
TRBJ1-2 TRBV7-2 many TRBD1 CASSSSSSGQGVIGYTF TGTGCCAGCAGCTCCTCTTCTAGCGGACAGGGGGTTATCGGCTACACCTTC
TRBJ2-3 TRBV3-1 many - CASSQAGVWTDTQYF TGTGCCAGCAGCCAAGCGGGAGTCTGGACAGATACGCAGTATTTT
TRBJ2-2 TRBV29-1 many - CSVIRTFTGELFF TGCAGCGTGATCAGGACATTTACCGGGGAGCTGTTTTTT
TRBJ2-3 TRBV30 few TRBD2 CAWRRSGGFSSTDTQYF TGTGCCTGGAGGCGAAGCGGGGGCTTTTCTAGCACAGATACGCAGTATTTT
TRBJ2-5 TRBV5-4 many - CASSLGMQGFKTQYF TGTGCCAGCAGCTTGGGAATGCAGGGGTTTAAGACCCAGTACTTC
TRBJ2-2 TRBV20-1 - - CSARRGASEAGELFF TGCAGTGCTAGACGGGGTGCTAGTGAAGCCGGGGAGCTGTTCTTT
TRBJ2-7 TRBV5-1 - - CASSPGKGPYEQYF TGCGCCAGCAGCCCCGGAAAGGGCCCCTACGAGCAGTACTTC
TRBJ2-5 TRBV29-1 many TRBD1 CSALGQGQGTRGTQYF TGCAGCGCCCTGGGTCAGGGACAGGGTACCCGTGGGACCCAGTACTTC
TRBJ2-1 TRBV29-1 many - CSAKDLAYNEQFF TGCAGCGCTAAGGACTTAGCCTACAATGAGCAGTTCTTC
TRBJ2-1 TRBV20-1 many TRBD2 CSASILAGGPNEQFF TGCAGTGCTAGTATACTAGCGGGAGGCCCAAATGAGCAGTTCTTC
TRBJ2-1 TRBV20-1 few TRBD2 CSAIRTSGTSSYNEQFF TGCAGTGCTATAAGGACTAGCGGGACGAGCTCCTACAATGAGCAGTTCTTC
TRBJ2-1 TRBV7-2 many - CASSLSTGYGVNEQFF TGTGCCAGCAGCTTAAGCACAGGGTATGGAGTCAATGAGCAGTTCTTC
TRBJ2-3 TRBV7-2 many TRBD2 CASSWGLAGGTDTQYF TGTGCCAGCAGCTGGGGACTAGCGGGGGGCACAGATACGCAGTATTTT
TRBJ2-6 TRBV14 many TRBD2 CASSQETSWANVLTF TGTGCCAGCAGCCAAGAGACTAGCTGGGCCAACGTCCTGACTTTC
TRBJ2-6 TRBV2 - - CASRDSGANVLTF TGTGCCAGCCGGGACTCTGGGGCCAACGTCCTGACTTTC